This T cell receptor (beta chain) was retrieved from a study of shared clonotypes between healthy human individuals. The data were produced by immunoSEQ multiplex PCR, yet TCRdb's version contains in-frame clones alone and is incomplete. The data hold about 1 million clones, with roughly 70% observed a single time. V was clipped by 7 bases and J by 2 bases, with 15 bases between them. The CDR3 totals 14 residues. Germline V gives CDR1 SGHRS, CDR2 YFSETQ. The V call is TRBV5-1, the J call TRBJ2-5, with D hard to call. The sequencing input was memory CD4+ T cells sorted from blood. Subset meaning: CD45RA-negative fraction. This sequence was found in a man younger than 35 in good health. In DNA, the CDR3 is TGCGCCAGCTCCTTATTGGGGAAACAAGAGACCCAGTACTTC. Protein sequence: CASSLLGKQETQYF.